The following is a T cell receptor (beta chain) sequence with its context. Expressed TCRB transcripts got sequenced, as all isolated RNA was reverse transcribed. The protocol was immunoSEQ multiplex PCR, while the TCRdb copy is restricted to in-frame clones and leaves out a portion. The table shows 150,000 or so clones, with under 60% occurring only once. The CDR3 runs 15 residues. Germline V gene data show CDR1 as SGHNT and CDR2 as YYREEE (reference sequence). The ends were cut back, 6 bases at V and 0 bases at J, with 14 bases in the middle. This sample stems from a study of beta chain features in type 1 diabetes.

The chain employs TRBV5-4 and TRBJ2-3, with D tentatively TRBD2 (5 bases). What was sequenced was Tregs from blood. This clonotype originated in a man aged 18 to 29 in good health. In DNA form, the CDR3 reads TGTGCCAGCAAAGTTGGAGGCGGTAGCACAGATACGCAGTATTTT. This sequence encodes CASKVGGGSTDTQYF.